The 17 T cell receptor beta chains presented below share a single source sample, sequenced in a study of early T cells in non-severe SARS-CoV-2 infection. TCRdb processed the 5' RACE reads anew with MiXCR; each CDR3 protein has one entry. The sample lists fewer than 85,000 distinct CDR3 sequences; 12% were seen once. The sequencing sample was made of whole blood. The source of these receptors is an adult who was a healthcare worker with PCR-confirmed SARS-CoV-2 infection or an uninfected control (not recorded which).

This clonotype was seen a handful of times. The chain combines TRBV30 with TRBJ1-5, with TRBD1 identical over 10 bases. Germline assignment: CDR1 GTSNPN and CDR2 SVGIG (reference sequence). The V gene end was trimmed by 0 bases and the J gene end by 5 bases; junction bases not matched to a gene: 4. The CDR3 has 15 residues. For the CDR3, the DNA is TGTGCCTGGAGTGTAGGGACAGGGGTCTATCAGCCCCAGCATTTT. Translation: CAWSVGTGVYQPQHF. Using reference TRBV30 and TRBJ1-5 for the parts outside the CDR3, the full variable domain is SQTIHQWPATLVQPVGSPLSLECTVEGTSNPNLYWYRQAAGRGLQLLFYSVGIGQISSEVPQNLSASRPQDRQFILSSKKLLLSDSGFYLCAWSVGTGVYQPQHFGDGTRLSIL.

This clonotype was seen a handful of times. J is TRBJ2-1 and V is TRBV7-9, with 9 positions matching TRBD2. V lost 5 bases and J lost 3; bases outside the gene matches: 14. This CDR3 comprises 18 residues. The germline gives CDR1 SEHNR, CDR2 FQNEAQ (reference sequence). CDR3 nucleotide sequence: TGTGCCAGCAGCCTCCTAGCGGGGAACATAGAAGGCTACAATGAGCAGTTCTTC. Translation gives CASSLLAGNIEGYNEQFF.

This clonotype was detected ten times or more. The chain employs TRBV19 and TRBJ1-6; a weak D match, TRBD1 (5 bases). The CDR3 is made up of 14 amino acids. The V and J ends lost 3 bases and 15 bases respectively, with 18 bases between them. Per germline, CDR1 LNHDA and CDR2 SQIVND (reference sequence). The CDR3 nucleotides read TGTGCCAGTAGTATTGGGCGAACGGGGACGGGCCTCCACTTT. It translates to CASSIGRTGTGLHF.

This clonotype was observed many times. The chain has TRBV10-1 and TRBJ2-5; D unclear. From germline, CDR1 is WNHNN and CDR2 SYGVQD (reference sequence). CDR3 length: 14 amino acids. The V end was cut by 0 bases, the J end by 2 bases, with 7 bases between. CDR3 nucleotide sequence: TGCGCCAGCAGTGAGTCAACGGCTCAAGAGACCCAGTACTTC. It yields the protein CASSESTAQETQYF.

Many counts were recorded for this clonotype. This sequence joins TRBV12-3 or TRBV12-4 and TRBJ2-4, with 12 bases identical to TRBD2. V shed 5 bases, J shed 8 bases, and the junction held 7 bases outside the gene matches. The CDR3 covers 15 residues. DNA of the CDR3: TGTGCCAGCAGTGATTCTAGCGGGGGGGTATACATTCAGTACTTC. It is translated as CASSDSSGGVYIQYF.

This clonotype was seen at least ten times. The chain joins TRBV29-1 to TRBJ2-5, with D possibly TRBD2 on 5 matching bases. The CDR3 spans 15 residues. From germline, CDR1 is SQVTM and CDR2 ANQGSEA. V gave up 6 bases and J gave up 7 bases, with 24 bases separating them. The CDR3: CSVYPGLLLRGTQYF. As DNA, the CDR3 is TGCAGCGTATATCCGGGATTACTATTAAGAGGGACCCAGTACTTC.

This clonotype occurred many times. The chain links TRBV7-9 to TRBJ1-5; D is possibly TRBD1 (5 bases). The CDR3 covers 16 residues. Per the germline V gene, CDR1 is SEHNR and CDR2 is FQNEAQ (reference sequence). V lost 4 bases and J lost 4, with 17 bases in between. The CDR3 coding sequence is TGTGCCAGCAGCTCAGGTGGGGGACTGTATAATCAGCCCCAGCATTTT. This gives the protein CASSSGGGLYNQPQHF.

The table lists this clonotype with many counts. The chain combines TRBV7-8 with TRBJ2-1; TRBD2 agrees at 8 bases. The germline V gene has CDR1 SGHVS and CDR2 FQNEAQ. The length of the CDR3 is 20 residues. V lost 4 bases, J lost 8 bases, and 25 bases stayed unmatched. The chain's CDR3 is CASSSVFILAGGSLNDEQFF. CDR3 DNA sequence: TGTGCCAGCAGCTCGGTTTTTATCCTAGCGGGCGGGAGTCTTAACGATGAGCAGTTCTTC.

This clonotype was counted many times. The chain joins TRBV24-1 to TRBJ2-2; 9 bases line up with TRBD2. The CDR3 consists of 17 residues. J lost 4 bases, V lost 5 bases, and 10 bases had no gene match. Germline CDR1 and CDR2: KGHDR and SFDVKD. CDR3 nucleotides: TGTGCCACCAGTGGATCTAGGACTAGCGACCGCACCGGGGAGCTGTTTTTT. Its translation is CATSGSRTSDRTGELFF.

This clonotype has only a few counts. The chain recombines TRBV12-3 or TRBV12-4 with TRBJ1-2; D unclear. The CDR3 has 14 amino acids. Trimming shortened V by 0 bases and J by 8 bases, and 13 bases separated the two germline ends. CDR3 residues: CASSLALRSRGYTF. CDR3 nucleotides: TGTGCCAGCAGTTTAGCCCTCAGGAGTAGAGGCTACACCTTC.

This clonotype appeared a few times. Written as DNA, the CDR3 is TGTGCCAGTAGTATAGGGATCTCTCAGGTGGGGGATCAGCCCCAGCATTTT. It is translated as CASSIGISQVGDQPQHF. V and J are TRBV19 and TRBJ1-5; D may be TRBD1 (5 bases). The CDR3 spans 17 residues. Germline lookup yields CDR1 LNHDA and CDR2 SQIVND (reference sequence). V was trimmed by 1 base and J by 5 bases, leaving 18 bases between them.

This clonotype was recorded many times. The rearrangement joins TRBV7-6 to TRBJ2-1; D is possibly TRBD1 or TRBD2 (5 bases each). Germline assignment: CDR1 SGHVS and CDR2 FNYEAQ. V lost 4 bases, J lost 7 bases, and 11 bases lay in between. CDR3 length equals 13 residues. The CDR3 DNA follows: TGTGCCAGCAGCTCCCCTGGGACGAATGAGCAGTTCTTC. Its protein is CASSSPGTNEQFF.

The sample holds a few counts of this clonotype. This rearrangement joins TRBV19 to TRBJ2-3; D is uncertain. The germline V gene has CDR1 LNHDA and CDR2 SQIVND (reference sequence). The CDR3 is 12 residues long. V shed 3 bases and J shed 3 bases, with 4 bases lying between them. This CDR3 is CASSINTDTQYF. The CDR3 DNA reads TGTGCCAGTAGTATCAATACAGATACGCAGTATTTT.

The V gene is TRBV29-1, the J gene TRBJ1-2, with 8 bases lining up with TRBD1. The CDR3 sequence is 14 residues long. J was trimmed by 8 bases and V by 3 bases; bases with no gene match: 11. Germline V gives CDR1 SQVTM, CDR2 ANQGSEA. For the CDR3, the DNA is TGCAGCGTTGAGCCCACAGGGGGTCCGTCCGGCTACACCTTC. The encoded protein is CSVEPTGGPSGYTF.

CDR3 amino acids: CASSWTPNQPQHF. Here the CDR3 DNA reads TGTGCCAGTAGTTGGACCCCCAATCAGCCCCAGCATTTT. The J gene is TRBJ1-5, the V gene TRBV19, with D unclear. V shed 5 bases and J shed 3 bases, with 8 bases lying between them. This CDR3 has 13 amino acids. From germline, CDR1 is LNHDA and CDR2 SQIVND (reference sequence).

This rearrangement joins TRBV19 to TRBJ1-4, with 9 nucleotides matching TRBD1. The CDR3 has 15 residues. Germline V gene sequence: CDR1 LNHDA, CDR2 SQIVND (reference sequence). V lost 3 bases and J lost 8; bases outside the gene matches: 7. The DNA of the CDR3 is TGTGCCAGTAGTATGGCCGGGACAGGGAAGGAAAAACTGTTTTTT. Its translation: CASSMAGTGKEKLFF.

The genes are TRBV5-1 and TRBJ1-1; perhaps TRBD1 as D (6 bases). The CDR3 covers 16 residues. CDR1 and CDR2 (germline): SGHRS, YFSETQ. V was pared by 3 bases and J by 5 bases, with 20 bases between. The CDR3 bases are TGCGCCAGCAGCTCGGATACAGGGTTTGGGAAAACTGAAGCTTTCTTT. It yields the protein CASSSDTGFGKTEAFF. Full variable domain (outside the CDR3, taken from reference TRBV5-1 and TRBJ1-1): KAGVTQTPRYLIKTRGQQVTLSCSPISGHRSVSWYQQTPGQGLQFLFEYFSETQRNKGNFPGRFSGRQFSNSRSEMNVSTLELGDSALYLCASSSDTGFGKTEAFFGQGTRLTVV.